This TCR beta chain was recorded in a study of blood T cell repertoires in COVID-19. About the study: T cells, B-cell-depleted T cells, or PBMCs supplied cDNA or gDNA.

Germline lookup yields CDR1 SGHTA and CDR2 FQGNSA. This CDR3 contains 16 residues. The V segment lost 5 bases and the J segment 6 bases; nucleotides outside the gene matches: 12. This clone has only a few counts. Sequenced by immunoSEQ multiplex PCR; TCRdb stores in-frame clones only, minus some. The table records roughly 250,000 clones, less than 90% of them present only once. This receptor was obtained from a woman aged 40 to 50 who had recovered from COVID-19. Sequencing used peripheral blood. The chain recombines TRBV7-2 with TRBJ2-1; 8 positions agree with TRBD1. In nucleotides, the CDR3 is TGTGCCAGCAGCCCTCAGGCGGGACAGGCGTTCAATGAGCAGTTCTTC. Translation gives CASSPQAGQAFNEQFF.